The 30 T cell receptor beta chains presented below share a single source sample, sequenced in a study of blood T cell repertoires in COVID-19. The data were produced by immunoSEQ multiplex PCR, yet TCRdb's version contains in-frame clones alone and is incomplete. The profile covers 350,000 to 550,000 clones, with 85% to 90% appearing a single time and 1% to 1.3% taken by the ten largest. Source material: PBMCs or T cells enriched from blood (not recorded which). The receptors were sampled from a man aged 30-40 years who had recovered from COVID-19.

The CDR3 DNA follows: TGTGCCAGCAGTCGCGAGGTCAATCAGCCCCAGCATTTT. As protein: CASSREVNQPQHF. The chain has TRBV27 and TRBJ1-5; D gene ambiguous. Per the germline V gene, CDR1 is MNHEY and CDR2 is SMNVEV (reference sequence). Trimming shortened V by 5 bases and J by 3 bases, and 8 bases separated the two germline ends. CDR3 size: 13 residues.

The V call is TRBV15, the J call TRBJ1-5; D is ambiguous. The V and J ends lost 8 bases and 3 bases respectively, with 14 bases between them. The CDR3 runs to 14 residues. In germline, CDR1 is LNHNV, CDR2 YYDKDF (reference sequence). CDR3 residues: CATADGSYNQPQHF. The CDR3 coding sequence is TGTGCCACCGCTGACGGGTCCTACAATCAGCCCCAGCATTTT.

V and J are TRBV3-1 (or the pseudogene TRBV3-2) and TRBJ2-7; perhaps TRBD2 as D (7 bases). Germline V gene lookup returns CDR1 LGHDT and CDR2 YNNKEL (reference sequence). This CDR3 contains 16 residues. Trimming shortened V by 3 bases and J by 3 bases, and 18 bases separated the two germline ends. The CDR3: CASSQSLGGVLYEQYF. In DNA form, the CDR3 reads TGTGCCAGCAGCCAGTCACTAGGGGGGGTTCTCTACGAGCAGTACTTC.

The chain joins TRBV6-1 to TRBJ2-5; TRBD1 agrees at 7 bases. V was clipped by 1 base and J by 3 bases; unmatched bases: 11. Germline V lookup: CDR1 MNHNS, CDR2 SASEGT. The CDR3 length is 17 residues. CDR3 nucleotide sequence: TGTGCCAGCAGTGAAGAACCCGCAGGGGGTCACAAAGAGACCCAGTACTTC. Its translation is CASSEEPAGGHKETQYF.

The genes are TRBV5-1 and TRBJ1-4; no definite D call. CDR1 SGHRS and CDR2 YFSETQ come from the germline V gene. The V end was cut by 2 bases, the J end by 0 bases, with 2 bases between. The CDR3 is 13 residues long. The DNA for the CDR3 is TGCGCCAGCAGCTTCTCAACTAATGAAAAACTGTTTTTT. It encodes CASSFSTNEKLFF. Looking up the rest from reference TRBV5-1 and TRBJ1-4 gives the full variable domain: KAGVTQTPRYLIKTRGQQVTLSCSPISGHRSVSWYQQTPGQGLQFLFEYFSETQRNKGNFPGRFSGRQFSNSRSEMNVSTLELGDSALYLCASSFSTNEKLFFGSGTQLSVL.

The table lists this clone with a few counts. CDR3 in amino acids: CASSFDFTYEQYF. CDR3 in DNA: TGTGCCAGCAGCTTTGACTTCACCTACGAGCAGTACTTC. The gene calls are TRBV7-3 and TRBJ2-7; D is unresolved. The germline CDR1 and CDR2 sequences are SGHTA and FQGTGA. CDR3 size: 13 residues. Trimming stripped 3 bases from V and 2 bases from J, with 8 bases between.

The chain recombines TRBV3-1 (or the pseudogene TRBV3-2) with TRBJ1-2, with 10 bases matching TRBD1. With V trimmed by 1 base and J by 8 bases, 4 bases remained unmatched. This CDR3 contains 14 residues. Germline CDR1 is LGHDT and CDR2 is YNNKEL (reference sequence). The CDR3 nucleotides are TGTGCCAGCAGCCAAGGACAGGGGGCGAGGGGCTACACCTTC. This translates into CASSQGQGARGYTF.

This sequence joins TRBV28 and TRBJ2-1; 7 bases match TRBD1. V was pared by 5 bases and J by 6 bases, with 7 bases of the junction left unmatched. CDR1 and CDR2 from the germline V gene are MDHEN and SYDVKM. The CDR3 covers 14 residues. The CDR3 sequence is CASSPWTGRNEQFF. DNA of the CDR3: TGTGCCAGCAGTCCCTGGACAGGCCGCAATGAGCAGTTCTTC.

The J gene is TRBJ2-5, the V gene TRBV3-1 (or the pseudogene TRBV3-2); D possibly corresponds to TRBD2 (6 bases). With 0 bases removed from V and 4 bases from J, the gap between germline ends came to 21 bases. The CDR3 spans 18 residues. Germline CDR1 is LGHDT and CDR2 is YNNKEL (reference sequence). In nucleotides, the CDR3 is TGTGCCAGCAGCCAAGATGGCGGCCAGCTAAAGGGAGGAGAGACCCAGTACTTC. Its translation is CASSQDGGQLKGGETQYF.

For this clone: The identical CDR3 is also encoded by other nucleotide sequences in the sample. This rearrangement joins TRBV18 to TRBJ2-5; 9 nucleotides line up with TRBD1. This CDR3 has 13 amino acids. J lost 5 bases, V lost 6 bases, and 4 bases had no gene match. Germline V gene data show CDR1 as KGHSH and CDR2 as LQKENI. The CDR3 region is CASSLTGGETQYF. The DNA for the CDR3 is TGTGCCAGCTCGCTGACAGGGGGTGAGACCCAGTACTTC. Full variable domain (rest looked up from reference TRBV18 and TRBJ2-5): NAGVMQNPRHLVRRRGQEARLRCSPMKGHSHVYWYRQLPEEGLKFMVYLQKENIIDESGMPKERFSAEFPKEGPSILRIQQVVRGDSAAYFCASSLTGGETQYFGPGTRLLVL.

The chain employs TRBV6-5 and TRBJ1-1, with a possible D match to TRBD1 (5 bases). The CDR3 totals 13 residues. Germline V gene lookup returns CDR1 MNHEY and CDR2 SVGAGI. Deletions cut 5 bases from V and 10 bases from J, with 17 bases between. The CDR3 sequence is CASSPRGGGAAFF. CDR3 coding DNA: TGTGCCAGCAGTCCGCGGGGGGGAGGTGCAGCTTTCTTT.

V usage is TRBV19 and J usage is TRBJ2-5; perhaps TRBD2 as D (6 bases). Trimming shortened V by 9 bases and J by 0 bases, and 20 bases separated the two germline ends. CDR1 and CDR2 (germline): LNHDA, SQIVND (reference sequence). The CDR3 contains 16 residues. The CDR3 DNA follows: TGTGCCAGCACCAAGACCATAATAGCGGACCAAGAGACCCAGTACTTC. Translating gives CASTKTIIADQETQYF.

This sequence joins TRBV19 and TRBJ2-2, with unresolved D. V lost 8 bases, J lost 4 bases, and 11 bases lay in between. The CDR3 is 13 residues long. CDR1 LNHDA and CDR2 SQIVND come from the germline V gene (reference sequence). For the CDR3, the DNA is TGTGCCAGTGGGCTACTGCGCACCGGGGAGCTGTTTTTT. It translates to CASGLLRTGELFF.

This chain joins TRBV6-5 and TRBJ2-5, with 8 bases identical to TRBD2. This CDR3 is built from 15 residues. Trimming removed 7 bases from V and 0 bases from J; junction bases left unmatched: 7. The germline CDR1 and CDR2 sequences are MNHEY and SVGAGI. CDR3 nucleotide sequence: TGTGCCAGCAAGGATAGCGGGAAGAACCAAGAGACCCAGTACTTC. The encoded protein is CASKDSGKNQETQYF.

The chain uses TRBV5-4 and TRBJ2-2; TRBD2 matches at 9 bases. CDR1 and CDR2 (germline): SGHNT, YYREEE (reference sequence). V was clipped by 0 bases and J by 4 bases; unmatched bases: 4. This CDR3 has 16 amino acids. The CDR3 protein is CASSLGAGGPTGELFF. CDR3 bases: TGTGCCAGCAGCTTGGGCGCGGGAGGGCCCACCGGGGAGCTGTTTTTT.

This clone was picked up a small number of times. This CDR3 is CASSLAGDRGAFF. CDR3 nucleotide sequence: TGTGCCAGCAGCTTAGCGGGGGACAGGGGAGCTTTCTTT. The genes are TRBV7-9 and TRBJ1-1, with 10 bases lining up with TRBD1. The CDR3 is 13 amino acids. V was pared by 0 bases and J by 10 bases, with 2 bases of the junction left unmatched. Germline CDR1 reads SEHNR; CDR2 reads FQNEAQ (reference sequence).

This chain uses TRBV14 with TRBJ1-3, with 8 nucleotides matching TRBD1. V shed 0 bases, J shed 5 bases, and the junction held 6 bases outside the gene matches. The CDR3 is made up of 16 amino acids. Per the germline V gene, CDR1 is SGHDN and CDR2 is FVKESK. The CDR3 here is CASSQDHGQGRNTIYF. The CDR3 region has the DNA TGTGCCAGCAGCCAAGACCATGGACAGGGTCGAAACACCATATATTTT.

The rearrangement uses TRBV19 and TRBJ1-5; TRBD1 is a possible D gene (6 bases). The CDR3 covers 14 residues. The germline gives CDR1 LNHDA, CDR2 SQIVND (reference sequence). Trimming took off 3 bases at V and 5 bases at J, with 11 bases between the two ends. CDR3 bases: TGTGCCAGTAGTATCTGGACAGCTCATCAGCCCCAGCATTTT. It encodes CASSIWTAHQPQHF.

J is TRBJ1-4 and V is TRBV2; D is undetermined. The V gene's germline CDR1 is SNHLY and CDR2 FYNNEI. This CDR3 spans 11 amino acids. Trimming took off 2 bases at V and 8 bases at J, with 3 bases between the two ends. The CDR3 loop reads CASSEREKLFF. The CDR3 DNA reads TGTGCCAGCAGTGAACGGGAAAAACTGTTTTTT.

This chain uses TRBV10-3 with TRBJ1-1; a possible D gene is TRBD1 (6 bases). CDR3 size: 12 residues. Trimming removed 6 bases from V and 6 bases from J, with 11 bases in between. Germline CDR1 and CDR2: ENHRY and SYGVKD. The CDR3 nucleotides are TGTGCCATCAGCCGGGACAACGCTGAAGCTTTCTTT. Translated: CAISRDNAEAFF.

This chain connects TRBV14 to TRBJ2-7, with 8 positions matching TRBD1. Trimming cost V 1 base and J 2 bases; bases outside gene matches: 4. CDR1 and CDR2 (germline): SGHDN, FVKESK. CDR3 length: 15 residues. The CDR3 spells CASSQGTGHPYEQYF. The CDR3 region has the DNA TGTGCCAGCAGCCAAGGGACAGGGCACCCCTACGAGCAGTACTTC.

CDR3 nucleotides: TGTGCCGCGATGGGGGGTTCTGGGGGCTACACCTTC. Translation gives CAAMGGSGGYTF. The chain couples TRBV12-3 or TRBV12-4 to TRBJ1-2; the D gene is possibly TRBD1 (5 bases). The CDR3 extends over 12 amino acids. V was clipped by 11 bases and J by 8 bases, with 18 bases between them.

The CDR3 protein is CAAAGDRGHEKLFF. CDR3 DNA: TGTGCAGCAGCGGGGGACAGGGGCCATGAAAAACTGTTTTTT. The chain carries TRBV2 and TRBJ1-4; TRBD1 agrees at 10 bases. Per germline, CDR1 SNHLY and CDR2 FYNNEI. This CDR3 is 14 amino acids long. Variable domain in full (rest from reference TRBV2 and TRBJ1-4): EPEVTQTPSHQVTQMGQEVILRCVPISNHLYFYWYRQILGQKVEFLVSFYNNEISEKSEIFDDQFSVERPDGSNFTLKIRSTKLEDSAMYFCAAAGDRGHEKLFFGSGTQLSVL.

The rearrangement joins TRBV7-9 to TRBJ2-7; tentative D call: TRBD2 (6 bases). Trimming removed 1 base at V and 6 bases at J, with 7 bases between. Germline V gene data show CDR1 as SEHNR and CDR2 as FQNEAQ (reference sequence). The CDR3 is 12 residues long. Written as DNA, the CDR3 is TGTGCCAGCAGCTTAGTACTAGCCGAGCAGTACTTC. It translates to CASSLVLAEQYF. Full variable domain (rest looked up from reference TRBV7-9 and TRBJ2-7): DTGVSQNPRHKITKRGQNVTFRCDPISEHNRLYWYRQTLGQGPEFLTYFQNEAQLEKSRLLSDRFSAERPKGSFSTLEIQRTEQGDSAMYLCASSLVLAEQYFGPGTRLTVT.

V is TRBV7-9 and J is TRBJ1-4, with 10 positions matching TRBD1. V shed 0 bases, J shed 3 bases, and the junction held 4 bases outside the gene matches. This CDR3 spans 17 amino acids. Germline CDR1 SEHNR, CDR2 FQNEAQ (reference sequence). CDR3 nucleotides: TGTGCCAGCAGCTTAGCGAGGGGGACAGGGGCTAATGAAAAACTGTTTTTT. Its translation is CASSLARGTGANEKLFF.

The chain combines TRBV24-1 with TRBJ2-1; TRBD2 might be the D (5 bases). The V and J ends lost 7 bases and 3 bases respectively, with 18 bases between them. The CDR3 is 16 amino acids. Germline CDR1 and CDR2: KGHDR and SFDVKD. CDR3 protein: CATSPADRGIYNEQFF. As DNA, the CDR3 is TGTGCCACCAGCCCCGCCGATCGAGGGATCTACAATGAGCAGTTCTTC.

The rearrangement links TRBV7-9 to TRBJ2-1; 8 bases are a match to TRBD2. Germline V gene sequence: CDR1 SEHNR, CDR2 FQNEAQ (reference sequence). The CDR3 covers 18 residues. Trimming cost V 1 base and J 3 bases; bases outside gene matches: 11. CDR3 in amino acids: CASSLGVGSGKNYNEQFF. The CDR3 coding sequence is TGTGCCAGCAGCTTAGGTGTTGGTAGCGGGAAAAACTACAATGAGCAGTTCTTC. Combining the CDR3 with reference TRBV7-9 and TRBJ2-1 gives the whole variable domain DTGVSQNPRHKITKRGQNVTFRCDPISEHNRLYWYRQTLGQGPEFLTYFQNEAQLEKSRLLSDRFSAERPKGSFSTLEIQRTEQGDSAMYLCASSLGVGSGKNYNEQFFGPGTRLTVL.

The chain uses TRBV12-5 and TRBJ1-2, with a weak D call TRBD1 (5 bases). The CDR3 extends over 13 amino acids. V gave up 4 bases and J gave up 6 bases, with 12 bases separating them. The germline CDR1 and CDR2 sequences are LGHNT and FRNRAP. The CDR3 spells CASGWGGANGYTF. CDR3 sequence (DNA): TGTGCTAGTGGTTGGGGTGGGGCCAATGGCTACACCTTC.

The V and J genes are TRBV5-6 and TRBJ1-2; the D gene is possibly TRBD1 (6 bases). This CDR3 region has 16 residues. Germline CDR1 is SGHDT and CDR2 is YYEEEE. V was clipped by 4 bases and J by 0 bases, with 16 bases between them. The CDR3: CASSPGGRPPNYGYTF. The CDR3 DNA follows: TGTGCCAGCAGCCCCGGGGGGCGTCCCCCTAACTATGGCTACACCTTC. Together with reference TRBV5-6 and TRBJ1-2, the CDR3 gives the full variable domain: DAGVTQSPTHLIKTRGQQVTLRCSPKSGHDTVSWYQQALGQGPQFIFQYYEEEERQRGNFPDRFSGHQFPNYSSELNVNALLLGDSALYLCASSPGGRPPNYGYTFGSGTRLTVV.

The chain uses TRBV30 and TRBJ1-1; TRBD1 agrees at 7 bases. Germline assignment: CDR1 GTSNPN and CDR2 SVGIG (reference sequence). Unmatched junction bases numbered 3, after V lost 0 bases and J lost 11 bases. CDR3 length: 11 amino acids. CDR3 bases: TGTGCCTGGAGTGTCAGGACAGGTGCTTTCTTT. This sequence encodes CAWSVRTGAFF.